This T cell receptor (beta chain) stems from a study of T cells in Graves' hyperthyroidism and ophthalmopathy. Study information: The initial diagnosis was the point when peripheral blood was collected, ahead of any treatment.

Using over 8.5 ml of fresh peripheral blood, PBMCs were prepared. This clonotype was detected ten times or more. Its antigen is not known. This CDR3 spans 15 amino acids. The germline V gene encodes CDR1 DFQATT and CDR2 SNEGSKA (reference sequence). J was trimmed by 3 bases and V by 3 bases; bases with no gene match: 10. Whole-study results and caveats: Onset of ophthalmopathy came a median 6.5 months after the model predicted it.

TCR beta CDR3 region amplification was performed from RNA transcripts. A set of HTBI primers served as the primers for a first-round RT-PCR of the TCR CDR3. TCRdb recomputed calls from the multiplex PCR reads with MiXCR, one row per CDR3 protein. The data show about 420,000 distinct CDR3 sequences, roughly 14% seen once. This receptor was taken from a woman under 30 with Graves' hyperthyroidism. The sequencing sample was made of blood. This rearrangement joins TRBV20-1 to TRBJ2-7, with TRBD1 identical over 8 bases. The CDR3 coding sequence is TGCAGTGCTAGGCCGGGACAGGCTCCAGGCTACGAGCAGTACTTC. Amino acid sequence: CSARPGQAPGYEQYF.